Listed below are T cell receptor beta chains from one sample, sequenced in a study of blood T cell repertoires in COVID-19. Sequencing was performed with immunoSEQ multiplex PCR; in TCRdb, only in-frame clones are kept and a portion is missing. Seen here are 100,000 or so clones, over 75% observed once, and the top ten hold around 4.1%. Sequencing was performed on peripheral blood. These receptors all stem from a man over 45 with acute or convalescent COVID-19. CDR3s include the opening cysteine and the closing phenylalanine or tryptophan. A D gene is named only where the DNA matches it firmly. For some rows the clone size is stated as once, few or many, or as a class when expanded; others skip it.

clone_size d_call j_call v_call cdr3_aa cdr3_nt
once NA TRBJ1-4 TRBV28 CASSFIVQGKRLFF TGTGCCAGCAGTTTCATCGTTCAGGGCAAGCGACTGTTTTTT
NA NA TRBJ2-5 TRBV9 CASSVGAGTGETQYF TGTGCCAGCAGCGTAGGGGCGGGGACGGGAGAGACCCAGTACTTC
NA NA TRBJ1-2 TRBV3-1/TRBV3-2 CASSLAGPGYGYTF TGTGCCAGCAGCCTGGCAGGGCCAGGCTATGGCTACACCTTC
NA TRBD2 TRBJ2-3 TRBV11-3 CASSPQWKREIPDTQYF TGTGCCAGCAGCCCACAATGGAAGCGGGAGATTCCAGATACGCAGTATTTT
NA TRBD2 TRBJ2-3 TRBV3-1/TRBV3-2 CASSQERAGYTDTQYF TGTGCCAGCAGCCAAGAAAGAGCGGGGTACACAGATACGCAGTATTTT
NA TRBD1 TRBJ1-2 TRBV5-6 CASSRRQGANGYTF TGTGCCAGCAGCAGAAGACAGGGGGCAAATGGCTACACCTTC
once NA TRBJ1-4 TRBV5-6 CASSLAAGSAQKLFF TGTGCCAGCAGCTTGGCCGCAGGGTCCGCTCAAAAACTGTTTTTT
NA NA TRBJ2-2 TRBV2 CASRGSNTGELFF TGTGCCAGCCGGGGATCGAACACCGGGGAGCTGTTTTTT
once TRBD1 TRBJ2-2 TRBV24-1 CATSDSDRARTGELFF TGTGCCACCAGTGATTCGGACAGGGCCCGCACCGGGGAGCTGTTTTTT
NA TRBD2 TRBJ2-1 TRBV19 CASSRSSGRDEQFF TGTGCCAGTAGTCGCTCTAGCGGGAGGGATGAGCAGTTCTTC
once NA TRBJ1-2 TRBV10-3 CAIGGRANYGYTF TGTGCCATCGGTGGCAGGGCGAACTATGGCTACACCTTC
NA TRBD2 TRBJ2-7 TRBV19 CASTRSPSGSSYEQYF TGTGCCAGTACCCGCAGCCCTAGCGGGAGTTCGTACGAGCAGTACTTC
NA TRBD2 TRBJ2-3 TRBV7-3 CASSSPLADSTDTQYF TGTGCCAGCAGCTCCCCCCTAGCGGACTCCACAGATACGCAGTATTTT
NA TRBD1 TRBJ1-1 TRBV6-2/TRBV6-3 CASSHMTGGGFEAFF TGTGCCAGCAGCCATATGACAGGGGGGGGCTTTGAAGCTTTCTTT
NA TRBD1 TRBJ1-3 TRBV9 CASSQRGTASGNTIYF TGTGCCAGCAGCCAGCGGGGGACAGCCTCTGGAAACACCATATATTTT
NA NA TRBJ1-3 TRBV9 CASRSSGNTIYF TGTGCCAGCAGGAGCTCTGGAAACACCATATATTTT
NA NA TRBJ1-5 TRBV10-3 CAISESILRQGPRSNQPQHF TGTGCCATCAGTGAGTCGATCTTACGTCAGGGGCCTAGGAGCAATCAGCCCCAGCATTTT
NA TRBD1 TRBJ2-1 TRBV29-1 CSVDGQGDSNEQFF TGCAGCGTTGATGGACAGGGGGACTCCAATGAGCAGTTCTTC
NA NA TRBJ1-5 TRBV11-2 CASSLDANQPQHF TGTGCCAGCAGCTTAGACGCGAATCAGCCCCAGCATTTT
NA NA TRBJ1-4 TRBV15 CATSRDQGKGTTNEKLFF TGTGCCACCAGCAGAGATCAGGGGAAGGGTACAACTAATGAAAAACTGTTTTTT
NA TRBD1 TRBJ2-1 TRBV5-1 CASSFGTVDNEQFF TGCGCCAGCAGCTTTGGGACAGTAGACAATGAGCAGTTCTTC
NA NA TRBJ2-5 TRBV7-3 CASSRVGGETQYF TGTGCCAGCAGCAGGGTGGGAGGCGAGACCCAGTACTTC
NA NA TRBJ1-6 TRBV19 CASSTPGRYRYSYNSPLHF TGTGCCAGTAGTACTCCAGGGAGGTACCGTTACTCCTATAATTCACCCCTCCACTTT
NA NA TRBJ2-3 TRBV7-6 CASSLSGPYTDTQYF TGTGCCAGCAGCTTATCAGGTCCCTACACAGATACGCAGTATTTT
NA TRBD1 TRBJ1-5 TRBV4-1 CASSQTRGSNQPQHF TGCGCCAGCAGCCAAACCAGGGGGAGCAATCAGCCCCAGCATTTT
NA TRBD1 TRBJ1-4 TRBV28 CASSDTQQGDREKLFF TGTGCCAGCAGTGACACGCAACAGGGGGATCGGGAAAAACTGTTTTTT
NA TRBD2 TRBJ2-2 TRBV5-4 CASSPMTSGRTGELFF TGTGCCAGCAGCCCTATGACTAGCGGGAGAACCGGGGAGCTGTTTTTT
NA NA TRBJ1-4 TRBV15 CATSRAREAEKLFF TGTGCCACCAGCAGAGCCAGGGAGGCTGAAAAACTGTTTTTT
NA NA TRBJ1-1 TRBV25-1 CASADYEGDTEAFF TGTGCCAGCGCCGACTATGAGGGCGACACTGAAGCTTTCTTT
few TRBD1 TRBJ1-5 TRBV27 CASSTRQGSNQPQHF TGTGCCAGCAGTACCCGACAGGGTAGCAATCAGCCCCAGCATTTT
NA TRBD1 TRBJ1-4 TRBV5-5 CASSSRTGVGEKLFF TGTGCCAGCAGCTCCCGGACAGGGGTGGGTGAAAAACTGTTTTTT
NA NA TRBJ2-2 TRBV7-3 CASSLMASGSNTGELFF TGTGCCAGCAGCTTAATGGCGAGCGGGTCGAACACCGGGGAGCTGTTTTTT
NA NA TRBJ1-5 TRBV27 CASADMGQPQHF TGTGCCAGCGCCGACATGGGCCAGCCCCAGCATTTT
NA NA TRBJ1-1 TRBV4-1 CASSQDIQAEAFF TGCGCCAGCAGCCAAGATATACAGGCTGAAGCTTTCTTT
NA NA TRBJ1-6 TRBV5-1 CASSLAVQVSYNSPLHF TGCGCCAGCAGCTTGGCGGTCCAAGTATCCTATAATTCACCCCTCCACTTT
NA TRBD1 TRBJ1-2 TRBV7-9 CASSLAQGAGYGYTF TGTGCCAGCAGCTTAGCGCAGGGGGCGGGCTATGGCTACACCTTC
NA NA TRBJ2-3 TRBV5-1 CASSTDSGTDTQYF TGCGCCAGCAGCACGGACAGCGGCACAGATACGCAGTATTTT
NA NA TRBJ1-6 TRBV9 CASGRGAFGNSPLHF TGTGCCAGCGGGCGGGGGGCGTTTGGTAATTCACCCCTCCACTTT
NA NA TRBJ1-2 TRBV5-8 CASSQRVGAAFVNYGYTF TGTGCCAGCAGCCAGCGCGTAGGCGCCGCATTTGTTAACTATGGCTACACCTTC
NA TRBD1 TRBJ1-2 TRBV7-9 CASSYDRGGGYTF TGTGCCAGCAGCTATGACAGGGGGGGTGGCTACACCTTC
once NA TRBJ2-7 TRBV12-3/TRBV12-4 CASSLGRTYEQYF TGTGCCAGCAGTCTAGGTAGAACCTACGAGCAGTACTTC
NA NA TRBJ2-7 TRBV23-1 CASSQSHITYEQYF TGCGCCAGCAGTCAATCGCACATAACCTACGAGCAGTACTTC
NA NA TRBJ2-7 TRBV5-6 CASSFGLDISYEQYF TGTGCCAGCAGCTTTGGTCTTGACATTTCCTACGAGCAGTACTTC
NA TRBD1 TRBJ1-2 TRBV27 CASSRGQDNYGYTF TGTGCCAGCAGTAGGGGACAGGATAACTATGGCTACACCTTC
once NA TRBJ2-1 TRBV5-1 CASSLSTRANEQFF TGCGCCAGCAGCTTGTCTACTAGGGCGAATGAGCAGTTCTTC
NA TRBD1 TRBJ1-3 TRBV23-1 CASSQWGQGSGNTIYF TGCGCCAGCAGTCAGTGGGGACAGGGTTCGGGAAACACCATATATTTT